These 29 T cell receptor beta chains came from one sample sequenced in a study of OX40 agonist ivuxolimab in advanced cancers. Assay: immunoSEQ multiplex PCR; the TCRdb copy retains only in-frame clones and omits some. The table shows roughly 20,000 clones, with 85% occurring only once. Here the sequenced sample was CD4+ or CD8+ T cells sorted from blood, taken in a trial of the OX40 agonist ivuxolimab. Receptors were obtained from an adult with an advanced solid tumor such as melanoma, head and neck, liver or kidney cancer.

V and J are TRBV9 and TRBJ1-4; D not certain. This CDR3 has 14 amino acids. Trimming took off 1 base at V and 8 bases at J, with 12 bases between the two ends. The V gene's germline CDR1 is SGDLS and CDR2 YYNGEE. CDR3 amino acids: CASSVSQKAEKLFF. CDR3 nucleotide sequence: TGTGCCAGCAGCGTAAGTCAAAAGGCCGAAAAACTGTTTTTT.

The chain joins TRBV10-1 to TRBJ2-7, with 9 bases identical to TRBD1. Germline loops: CDR1 WNHNN, CDR2 SYGVQD (reference sequence). After removal of 3 bases from V and 4 bases from J, the junction contained 1 base not matched to a gene. The CDR3 is made up of 13 amino acids. The CDR3 protein is CASSDGTGYEQYF. The CDR3 DNA reads TGCGCCAGCAGTGACGGGACAGGGTACGAGCAGTACTTC.

This clone is labeled as large (0.1 to 1%). V usage is TRBV28 and J usage is TRBJ2-5; no clear D. There are 12 residues in the CDR3. The ends were cut back, 3 bases at V and 13 bases at J, with 15 bases in the middle. CDR1 and CDR2 from the germline V gene are MDHEN and SYDVKM. CDR3 amino acids: CASSFPQARAYF. CDR3 nucleotide sequence: TGTGCCAGCAGTTTCCCACAAGCCCGCGCGTACTTC.

The chain employs TRBV27 and TRBJ1-1; no definite D call. The CDR3 runs 14 residues. V shed 0 bases and J shed 2 bases, with 7 bases lying between them. Germline assignment: CDR1 MNHEY and CDR2 SMNVEV (reference sequence). Here the CDR3 DNA reads TGTGCCAGCAGTTTATCCTGGACCAACACTGAAGCTTTCTTT. The encoded protein is CASSLSWTNTEAFF.

The CDR3 reads CASSLDAGGGPEAFF. CDR3 coding DNA: TGTGCCAGCAGCTTAGATGCGGGAGGGGGACCTGAAGCTTTCTTT. V usage is TRBV11-2 and J usage is TRBJ1-1; D might be TRBD1 (6 bases). Trimming left V 0 bases short and J 6 bases short, with 14 bases between. This CDR3 contains 15 residues. The germline V gene encodes CDR1 SGHAT and CDR2 FQNNGV.

The chain has TRBV5-4 and TRBJ1-1; D call uncertain. V lost 0 bases and J lost 6, with 9 bases in between. Germline assignment: CDR1 SGHNT and CDR2 YYREEE (reference sequence). The CDR3 covers 13 residues. CDR3 nucleotide sequence: TGTGCCAGCAGCTTGGCCGTACCGGCTGAAGCTTTCTTT. It codes for CASSLAVPAEAFF.

DNA of the CDR3: TGCGCCAGCAGCTTGGCACAGGGGCTAATCTACGAGCAGTACTTC. Translation: CASSLAQGLIYEQYF. This sequence joins TRBV5-1 and TRBJ2-7, with 7 bases lining up with TRBD1. The CDR3 runs to 15 residues. After removal of 0 bases from V and 3 bases from J, the junction contained 6 bases not matched to a gene. Germline CDR1 is SGHRS and CDR2 is YFSETQ. Variable domain in full (rest from reference TRBV5-1 and TRBJ2-7): KAGVTQTPRYLIKTRGQQVTLSCSPISGHRSVSWYQQTPGQGLQFLFEYFSETQRNKGNFPGRFSGRQFSNSRSEMNVSTLELGDSALYLCASSLAQGLIYEQYFGPGTRLTVT.

The J gene is TRBJ2-1, the V gene TRBV29-1, with a tentative D call TRBD1 (5 bases). Trimming removed 1 base from V and 5 bases from J, with 12 bases in between. This CDR3 is 14 amino acids long. Per the germline V gene, CDR1 is SQVTM and CDR2 is ANQGSEA. This CDR3 reads CSVEVPGYDNEQFF. The CDR3, as DNA: TGCAGCGTTGAAGTGCCAGGGTACGACAATGAGCAGTTCTTC.

This chain links TRBV27 with TRBJ2-5; 7 bases are a match to TRBD2. Germline lookup yields CDR1 MNHEY and CDR2 SMNVEV (reference sequence). V dropped 7 bases and J dropped 4; count of bases not matched to a gene: 0. This CDR3 has 11 residues. The CDR3 reads CASTGGETQYF. CDR3 nucleotide sequence: TGTGCCAGCACGGGGGGAGAGACCCAGTACTTC.

This clone was seen only a few times. The chain has TRBV13 and TRBJ1-6, with 7 bases that match TRBD1. V trimming: 6 bases; J trimming: 6 bases; junction bases outside the gene matches: 8. Germline lookup yields CDR1 PRHDT and CDR2 FYEKMQ (reference sequence). There are 15 residues in the CDR3. CDR3 bases: TGTGCCAGCAGGCTTCGAGGGGGCTTTAATTCACCCCTCCACTTT. This translates into CASRLRGGFNSPLHF.

There are many counts of this clone. The chain combines TRBV7-9 with TRBJ1-4, with a tentative D call TRBD1 (6 bases). The V end lost 1 base, the J end lost 8 bases, and 11 bases lay between the germline ends. This CDR3 is built from 14 residues. CDR1 and CDR2 from the germline V gene are SEHNR and FQNEAQ (reference sequence). The CDR3 spells CASSLGRGWEKLFF. As DNA, the CDR3 is TGTGCCAGCAGCTTAGGCAGGGGCTGGGAAAAACTGTTTTTT.

The table lists this clone with a few counts. V usage is TRBV13 and J usage is TRBJ1-3; no firm D call. Looked up from germline, CDR1 is PRHDT and CDR2 is FYEKMQ (reference sequence). Between the trimmed V and J ends, which lost 3 bases and 4 bases, there was a span of 7 bases. The CDR3 loop spans 13 amino acids. The CDR3: CASSLGEGNTIYF. Written as DNA, the CDR3 is TGTGCCAGCAGCTTGGGTGAAGGAAACACCATATATTTT.

A few counts support this clone. V gene TRBV6-5 combines with J gene TRBJ2-1; D may be TRBD1 or TRBD2 (5 bases each). CDR1 MNHEY and CDR2 SVGAGI come from the germline V gene. This CDR3 comprises 13 residues. V was clipped by 4 bases and J by 5 bases, with 9 bases between them. Here the CDR3 DNA reads TGTGCCAGCAGTTGGGACCGAAACAATGAGCAGTTCTTC. It is translated as CASSWDRNNEQFF.

The gene calls are TRBV10-3 and TRBJ2-7, with D tentatively TRBD2 (5 bases). Germline V gene lookup returns CDR1 ENHRY and CDR2 SYGVKD. The V and J ends lost 9 bases and 2 bases respectively, with 11 bases between them. This CDR3 spans 12 amino acids. The CDR3 loop is CAMSEGPYEQYF. The CDR3 coding sequence is TGTGCCATGTCAGAGGGCCCCTACGAGCAGTACTTC.

This clone was observed a single time. The rearrangement uses TRBV7-8 and TRBJ1-2, with unresolved D. The germline CDR1 and CDR2 sequences are SGHVS and FQNEAQ. V was shortened by 2 bases and J by 3 bases, with 7 bases between the two germline ends. CDR3 length equals 13 residues. This CDR3 is CASSLRQYYGYTF. The CDR3 nucleotides are TGTGCCAGCAGCTTACGGCAATACTATGGCTACACCTTC.

This sequence joins TRBV4-1 and TRBJ1-2, with no clear D. V was shortened by 2 bases and J by 4 bases, with 14 bases between the two germline ends. Germline V gives CDR1 MGHRA, CDR2 YSYEKL. The CDR3 length is 15 residues. The CDR3: CASSQIDTSTYGYTF. The CDR3 DNA reads as TGCGCCAGCAGCCAAATTGACACCTCGACCTATGGCTACACCTTC.

The gene calls are TRBV28 and TRBJ2-6, with D perhaps given as TRBD1 or TRBD2 (5 bases each). Germline V gene data show CDR1 as MDHEN and CDR2 as SYDVKM. The CDR3 extends over 15 amino acids. V dropped 2 bases and J dropped 0 bases, with 5 bases sitting between them. In DNA form, the CDR3 reads TGTGCCAGCAGTTTAGGGGGCTCTGGGGCCAACGTCCTGACTTTC. It is translated as CASSLGGSGANVLTF.

V gene TRBV11-1 combines with J gene TRBJ2-1; D perhaps matches TRBD2 (6 bases). Germline CDR1 SGHAT, CDR2 FQDESV (reference sequence). This CDR3 region has 17 residues. Trimming cost V 1 base and J 8 bases, with 21 bases left between them. CDR3: CASSLVASDPQFDEQFF. The CDR3 DNA reads TGTGCCAGCAGCTTAGTGGCTAGCGATCCCCAATTCGATGAGCAGTTCTTC.

This clone was detected a few times. The identical CDR3 is also encoded by other nucleotide sequences in the sample. The CDR3 sequence is CASSEGWGIQETQYF. In DNA form, the CDR3 reads TGTGCCAGCAGTGAGGGATGGGGTATCCAAGAGACCCAGTACTTC. This chain connects TRBV6-1 to TRBJ2-5; no reliable D call. The length of the CDR3 is 15 residues. V shed 3 bases and J shed 1 base, with 12 bases lying between them. Germline V gene data show CDR1 as MNHNS and CDR2 as SASEGT.

This chain connects TRBV14 to TRBJ2-1, with no clear D. CDR1 and CDR2 from the germline V gene are SGHDN and FVKESK. The V end was cut by 4 bases, the J end by 3 bases, with 10 bases between. The CDR3 is made up of 14 amino acids. The CDR3 region has the DNA TGTGCCAGCAGCCCGCCCGGAATCTACAATGAGCAGTTCTTC. The encoded protein is CASSPPGIYNEQFF.

The V and J genes are TRBV7-2 and TRBJ2-3; D unresolved. The CDR3 is 15 amino acids. Germline CDR1 reads SGHTA; CDR2 reads FQGNSA. V was shortened by 3 bases and J by 0 bases, with 10 bases between the two germline ends. CDR3 region: CASSFTGGSTDTQYF. Here the CDR3 DNA reads TGTGCCAGCAGCTTTACGGGCGGTAGCACAGATACGCAGTATTTT.

The rearrangement joins TRBV27 to TRBJ1-2; D may be TRBD1 (5 bases). The CDR3 contains 13 residues. Trimming cost V 2 bases and J 5 bases, with 9 bases left between them. The germline gives CDR1 MNHEY, CDR2 SMNVEV (reference sequence). The CDR3 here is CASSLMGGYGYTF. The CDR3 DNA follows: TGTGCCAGCAGTTTAATGGGGGGGTATGGCTACACCTTC.

The chain carries TRBV7-9 and TRBJ2-5, with D perhaps TRBD2 (5 bases). The DNA matches TRBJ2-7 better at its end, which makes the J call doubtful. Per germline, CDR1 SEHNR and CDR2 FQNEAQ (reference sequence). The CDR3 has 12 residues. CDR3 DNA sequence: TGTGCCACCGCGGAGGCAGGCTACGAGCAGTACTTC. It translates to CATAEAGYEQYF.

The gene calls are TRBV27 and TRBJ2-2; D possibly matches TRBD1 or TRBD2 (5 bases each). Germline CDR1 reads MNHEY; CDR2 reads SMNVEV (reference sequence). Trimming took 4 bases from V and 2 from J, leaving 14 bases between them. This CDR3 region has 16 residues. CDR3 in DNA: TGTGCCAGCAGTTCCTACACGGGGCTAAACACCGGGGAGCTGTTTTTT. Its translation: CASSSYTGLNTGELFF.

CDR3 region: CASSYPQGNTGELFF. CDR3 nucleotides: TGTGCCAGCAGTTACCCACAGGGGAACACCGGGGAGCTGTTTTTT. The rearrangement joins TRBV6-5 to TRBJ2-2; D possibly corresponds to TRBD1 (6 bases). The CDR3 consists of 15 residues. V lost 2 bases, J lost 1 base, and 8 bases lay in between. Germline loops: CDR1 MNHEY, CDR2 SVGAGI.

The chain links TRBV5-1 to TRBJ2-3, with 9 bases identical to TRBD2. The CDR3 extends over 15 amino acids. After removal of 0 bases from V and 5 bases from J, the junction contained 4 bases not matched to a gene. Germline V gives CDR1 SGHRS, CDR2 YFSETQ. CDR3 sequence: CASSLEAGGRDTQYF. The CDR3 DNA reads as TGCGCCAGCAGCTTGGAAGCGGGGGGTAGAGATACGCAGTATTTT. The variable domain in full, with the rest retrieved from reference TRBV5-1 and TRBJ2-3, is KAGVTQTPRYLIKTRGQQVTLSCSPISGHRSVSWYQQTPGQGLQFLFEYFSETQRNKGNFPGRFSGRQFSNSRSEMNVSTLELGDSALYLCASSLEAGGRDTQYFGPGTRLTVL.

The chain carries TRBV6-5 and TRBJ1-5, with D hard to call. Trimming left V 2 bases short and J 7 bases short, with 6 bases between. The CDR3 length is 12 residues. CDR1 MNHEY and CDR2 SVGAGI come from the germline V gene. In nucleotides, the CDR3 is TGTGCCAGCAGTTACATGGGGCAGCCCCAGCATTTT. Encoded protein: CASSYMGQPQHF.

This rearrangement joins TRBV19 to TRBJ2-1, with unresolved D. The V end lost 3 bases, the J end lost 0 bases, and 6 bases lay between the germline ends. CDR1 LNHDA and CDR2 SQIVND come from the germline V gene (reference sequence). This CDR3 has 14 amino acids. The CDR3 loop reads CASSMPSSYNEQFF. The CDR3 DNA is TGTGCCAGTAGTATGCCTAGCTCCTACAATGAGCAGTTCTTC.

This clone was seen a few times. The chain employs TRBV7-2 and TRBJ1-1; the match to TRBD1 covers 7 bases. In germline, CDR1 is SGHTA, CDR2 FQGNSA. J was trimmed by 10 bases and V by 1 base; bases with no gene match: 6. The CDR3 runs to 13 residues. CDR3 sequence: CASSLEQGISAFF. CDR3 bases: TGTGCCAGCAGCTTAGAACAGGGGATCTCAGCTTTCTTT.